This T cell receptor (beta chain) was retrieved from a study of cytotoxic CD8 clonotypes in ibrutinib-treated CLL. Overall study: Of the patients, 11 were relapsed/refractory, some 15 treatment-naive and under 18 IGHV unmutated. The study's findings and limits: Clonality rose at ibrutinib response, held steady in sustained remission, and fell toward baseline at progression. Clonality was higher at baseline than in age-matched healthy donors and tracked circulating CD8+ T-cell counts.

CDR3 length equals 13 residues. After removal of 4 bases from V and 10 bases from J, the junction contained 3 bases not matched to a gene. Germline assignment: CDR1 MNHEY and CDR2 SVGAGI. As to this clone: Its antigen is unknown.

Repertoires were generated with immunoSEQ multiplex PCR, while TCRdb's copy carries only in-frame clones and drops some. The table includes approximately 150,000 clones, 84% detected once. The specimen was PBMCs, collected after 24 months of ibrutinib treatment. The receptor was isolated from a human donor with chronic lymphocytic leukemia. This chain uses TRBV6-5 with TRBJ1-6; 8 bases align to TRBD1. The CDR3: CASSSDRGSPLHF. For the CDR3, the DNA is TGTGCCAGCAGTTCAGACAGGGGATCACCCCTCCACTTT.